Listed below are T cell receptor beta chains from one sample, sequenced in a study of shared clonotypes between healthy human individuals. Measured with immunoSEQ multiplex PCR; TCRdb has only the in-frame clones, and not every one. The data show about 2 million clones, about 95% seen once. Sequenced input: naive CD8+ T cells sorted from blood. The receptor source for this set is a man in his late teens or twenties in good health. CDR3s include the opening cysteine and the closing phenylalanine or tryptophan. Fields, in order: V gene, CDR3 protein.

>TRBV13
CASSSLDLSGDTQYF
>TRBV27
CASSLEGLMNTEAFF
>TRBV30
CAWSPFGGGWSYEQYF
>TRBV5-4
CASSWGAGAEQYF
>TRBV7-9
CASSLAPDSSYEQYF
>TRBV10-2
CASSEGQGEYF
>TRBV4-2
CASSHRLAGEGETQYF
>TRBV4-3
CASSQASGYEQYF
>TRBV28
CASSLTGENTEAFF
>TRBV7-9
CASSLGLDNTGELFF
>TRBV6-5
CASSYSLAGTAETQYF
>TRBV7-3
CASSLGLGLEQYF
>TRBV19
CASSIFGGGPYEQYF
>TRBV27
CASSGGQVSEQYF
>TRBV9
CASSVYPGYEQYF
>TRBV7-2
CASSLAVDGYTF
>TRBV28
CASSLTATPPTDTQYF
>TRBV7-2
CASSLATPSYTEAFF
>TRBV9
CASSEQETSGTYNEQFF
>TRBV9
CASSGPGMTEAFF
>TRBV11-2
CASSFDSRDILFF
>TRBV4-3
CASSQDSRNEKLFF
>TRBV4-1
CASSQEQGTYEQYF
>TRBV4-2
CASSQEETGLTDTQYF
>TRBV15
CATSRDLGYEQYF
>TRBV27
CASSFGGTGNTIYF
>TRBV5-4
CASSFQGSGELFF
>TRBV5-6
CASSFTQANYGYTF
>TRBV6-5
CASSYAEGDYGYTF
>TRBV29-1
CSVEDLWVTDTQYF
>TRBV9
CASSARDGTYGYTF
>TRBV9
CASSADGASTDTQYF
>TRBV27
CASSPTGQNNSPLHF
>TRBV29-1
CSVQTPGTQEKLFF
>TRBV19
CASSIFDHEQYF
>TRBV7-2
CASSPTGGNNQPQHF
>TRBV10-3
CAIQGPNTGELFF
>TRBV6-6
CASSSRQPEAFF